The rows below give T cell receptor beta chains drawn from one sample of a study of blood T cell repertoires in COVID-19. Profiled with immunoSEQ multiplex PCR; TCRdb holds only in-frame clones, not every one. Of about 170,000 clones listed, over 70% are singletons. Sequenced input: PBMCs or T cells enriched from blood (not recorded which). These receptors were obtained from a woman aged 50 to 65 in a cohort exposed to, infected with or recovered from COVID-19 (not recorded which). Each CDR3 is given with its conserved first and last residue. The order of the fields is clone size, V gene, J gene, D gene, CDR3 protein, CDR3 DNA. D genes are given only for firm matches. Part of the rows lack a size; the others show once, few, many or a class for expanded clones.

-	TRBV14	TRBJ1-4	-	CASSPWGRNEKLFF	TGTGCCAGCAGCCCTTGGGGCAGAAATGAAAAACTGTTTTTT
-	TRBV30	TRBJ1-6	-	CARDGSGANSPLHF	TGTGCCCGGGACGGTTCAGGGGCAAATTCACCCCTCCACTTT
few	TRBV19	TRBJ2-5	-	CAKSPGTLYQETQYF	TGTGCCAAGAGTCCCGGGACACTGTACCAAGAGACCCAGTACTTC
-	TRBV19	TRBJ2-3	TRBD2	CASSGRGARTPDTQYF	TGTGCCAGTAGCGGGAGGGGCGCTAGGACCCCAGATACGCAGTATTTT
-	TRBV19	TRBJ1-1	-	CASRIQGSGPNTEAFF	TGTGCCAGTAGGATACAGGGCTCAGGCCCAAACACTGAAGCTTTCTTT
-	TRBV29-1	TRBJ1-3	TRBD1	CSVNVQDRDSGNTIYF	TGCAGCGTTAACGTTCAGGACAGGGACTCTGGAAACACCATATATTTT
-	TRBV12-3/TRBV12-4	TRBJ1-2	-	CASSPGTGDGYTF	TGTGCCAGCAGCCCGGGGACGGGGGATGGCTACACCTTC
few	TRBV3-1/TRBV3-2	TRBJ2-1	-	CASSLQGEQFF	TGTGCCAGCAGCCTCCAGGGAGAGCAGTTCTTC
few	TRBV12-3/TRBV12-4	TRBJ1-4	-	CASSLREDEKLFF	TGTGCCAGCAGTTTGCGGGAAGATGAAAAACTGTTTTTT
-	TRBV7-2	TRBJ2-2	-	CASQLRVTGELFF	TGTGCAAGCCAGCTCAGGGTCACCGGGGAGCTGTTTTTT
-	TRBV12-3/TRBV12-4	TRBJ2-7	-	CASSLFSSEQYF	TGTGCCAGCAGTTTATTTTCGTCCGAGCAGTACTTC
-	TRBV6-5	TRBJ1-1	TRBD1	CASSPQGAMTFF	TGTGCCAGCAGCCCACAGGGGGCTATGACTTTCTTT
-	TRBV28	TRBJ1-1	TRBD1	CASSPWDRGFTEAFF	TGTGCCAGCAGTCCATGGGACAGGGGGTTTACTGAAGCTTTCTTT
-	TRBV9	TRBJ2-7	TRBD1	CASSTGTGSSYEQYF	TGTGCCAGCAGCACCGGGACAGGGAGCTCCTACGAGCAGTACTTC
-	TRBV24-1	TRBJ2-7	TRBD1	CATSDPGDRAPVEQYF	TGTGCCACCAGTGATCCAGGAGACAGGGCCCCTGTCGAGCAGTACTTC
-	TRBV7-3	TRBJ2-5	-	CASSSERGRNAAQYF	TGTGCCAGCAGCTCGGAAAGGGGCCGGAATGCGGCCCAGTACTTC
-	TRBV30	TRBJ1-3	-	CAWSPRGGRAGNTIYF	TGTGCCTGGAGTCCGCGAGGTGGCAGAGCTGGAAACACCATATATTTT
-	TRBV11-3	TRBJ2-1	TRBD1	CASSTSTGTGYNEQFF	TGTGCCAGCAGCACTTCAACCGGGACAGGTTACAATGAGCAGTTCTTC
-	TRBV5-1	TRBJ1-3	TRBD1	CASSLEGRGSTGNTIYF	TGCGCCAGCAGCTTGGAGGGCAGGGGGAGCACTGGAAACACCATATATTTT
-	TRBV5-5	TRBJ2-5	TRBD2	CASSLASGGAETQYF	TGTGCCAGCAGCTTGGCTAGCGGGGGGGCAGAGACCCAGTACTTC
-	TRBV19	TRBJ1-6	-	CASSDKQGYNSPLHF	TGTGCCAGTAGTGACAAACAGGGTTATAATTCACCCCTCCACTTT
-	TRBV19	TRBJ1-1	TRBD1	CASSIDRGLDTEAFF	TGTGCCAGTAGTATTGACAGGGGGCTGGACACTGAAGCTTTCTTT
few	TRBV6-5	TRBJ2-7	TRBD1	CASSSHSLAGGNEQYF	TGTGCCAGCAGTTCCCATTCCCTGGCAGGGGGCAACGAGCAGTACTTC
-	TRBV6-5	TRBJ1-2	-	CASSYPLFCDTF	TGTGCCAGCAGTTACCCCCTTTTTTGCGACACCTTC
-	TRBV21-1	TRBJ1-3	-	CASSKVLEAASGNTIYF	TGTGCCAGCAGCAAAGTCCTAGAGGCCGCCTCTGGAAACACCATATATTTT
-	TRBV19	TRBJ1-2	TRBD1	CASTLDRDYGYTF	TGTGCCAGTACCTTAGACAGGGATTATGGCTACACCTTC
-	TRBV6-6	TRBJ2-7	-	CASSFDSLYEQYF	TGTGCCAGCAGCTTCGACAGCCTCTACGAGCAGTACTTC
-	TRBV5-1	TRBJ1-5	TRBD1	CASSPGTAIGNQPQHF	TGCGCCAGCAGCCCCGGGACAGCGATTGGCAATCAGCCCCAGCATTTT
-	TRBV6-5	TRBJ2-3	-	CASRETSSTQYF	TGTGCCAGCAGGGAGACCTCGAGTACGCAGTATTTT
-	TRBV3-1/TRBV3-2	TRBJ2-7	TRBD2	CASSHRLAGVSYEQYF	TGTGCCAGCAGCCACCGACTAGCGGGGGTCTCCTACGAGCAGTACTTC
once	TRBV9	TRBJ2-1	TRBD1	CASSPSGTENYNEQFF	TGTGCCAGCAGCCCCTCCGGGACAGAAAACTACAATGAGCAGTTCTTC
once	TRBV5-6	TRBJ2-2	-	CASKEGGQNTGELFF	TGTGCCAGCAAAGAGGGGGGGCAGAACACCGGGGAGCTGTTTTTT
few	TRBV18	TRBJ1-1	-	CASSLRGETEAFF	TGTGCCAGCTCACTCCGCGGGGAAACTGAAGCTTTCTTT
-	TRBV24-1	TRBJ1-3	-	CATSGNSRSGNTIYF	TGTGCCACCAGTGGTAACAGCCGCTCTGGAAACACCATATATTTT
-	TRBV7-9	TRBJ1-1	TRBD1	CASSRQGYTEAFF	TGTGCCAGCAGCCGACAGGGGTACACTGAAGCTTTCTTT
-	TRBV7-9	TRBJ1-2	-	CASSFEQGNFIGYTF	TGTGCCAGCAGCTTTGAACAGGGAAATTTTATAGGCTACACCTTC
once	TRBV6-5	TRBJ1-1	-	CASSSQGEAFF	TGTGCCAGCAGTTCTCAGGGTGAAGCTTTCTTT
once	TRBV30	TRBJ1-3	TRBD1	CAWSADRGFSGNTIYF	TGTGCCTGGAGTGCCGACAGGGGATTCTCTGGAAACACCATATATTTT
-	TRBV11-2	TRBJ1-1	-	CASSSSWSTEAFF	TGTGCCAGCAGCTCTTCTTGGAGCACTGAAGCTTTCTTT
-	TRBV5-4	TRBJ1-4	-	CASSSGISSSNEKLFF	TGTGCCAGCAGCTCAGGGATTTCTTCAAGTAATGAAAAACTGTTTTTT
-	TRBV28	TRBJ1-1	-	CASSLVGAATEAFF	TGTGCCAGCAGTTTAGTAGGGGCCGCCACTGAAGCTTTCTTT
-	TRBV2	TRBJ1-5	-	CASSSTDISNQPQHF	TGTGCCAGCAGTTCGACAGACATTAGCAATCAGCCCCAGCATTTT
few	TRBV5-1	TRBJ1-1	TRBD1	CASSPGTGFGEAFF	TGCGCCAGCAGTCCCGGGACAGGTTTCGGTGAAGCTTTCTTT
-	TRBV6-6	TRBJ2-1	-	CASRLDSGSYNEQFF	TGTGCCAGCAGACTGGACAGTGGCTCCTACAATGAGCAGTTCTTC
-	TRBV9	TRBJ2-1	-	CASSSGNNEQFF	TGTGCCAGCTCTTCGGGGAACAATGAGCAGTTCTTC
-	TRBV5-1	TRBJ2-5	TRBD2	CASCVNGEGQGTQYF	TGCGCCAGCTGTGTGAATGGGGAGGGGCAAGGGACCCAGTACTTC
-	TRBV7-2	TRBJ2-5	TRBD2	CASSQGGLAAETQYF	TGTGCCAGCAGCCAGGGGGGACTAGCAGCAGAGACCCAGTACTTC
few	TRBV19	TRBJ2-1	TRBD2	CASSPGTSVREQFF	TGTGCCAGTAGTCCCGGGACTAGCGTACGAGAGCAGTTCTTC
-	TRBV9	TRBJ2-1	-	CASSVKGLGYNEQFF	TGTGCCAGCAGCGTAAAGGGACTGGGTTACAATGAGCAGTTCTTC
-	TRBV6-5	TRBJ1-3	-	CASSYVGQVPGNTIYF	TGTGCCAGCAGTTACGTAGGACAAGTACCTGGAAACACCATATATTTT
-	TRBV15	TRBJ2-2	-	CATSRAQGSTGELFF	TGTGCCACCAGCAGAGCACAGGGTTCGACCGGGGAGCTGTTTTTT
-	TRBV29-1	TRBJ2-5	-	CSARGGETQYF	TGCAGCGCCAGGGGTGGAGAGACCCAGTACTTC
-	TRBV3-1/TRBV3-2	TRBJ2-1	-	CASSQATGRREGEQFF	TGTGCCAGCAGCCAAGCTACCGGCCGCCGTGAGGGTGAGCAGTTCTTC
-	TRBV6-5	TRBJ2-3	TRBD2	CASRSGGPGDTQYF	TGTGCCAGCAGAAGCGGGGGCCCGGGGGATACGCAGTATTTT
-	TRBV6-1	TRBJ2-1	TRBD1	CASSEGQLHNEQFF	TGTGCCAGCAGTGAGGGACAGCTTCACAATGAGCAGTTCTTC
-	TRBV10-3	TRBJ1-5	TRBD1	CAISEGQGMAQPQHF	TGTGCCATCAGTGAGGGACAGGGAATGGCTCAGCCCCAGCATTTT
-	TRBV5-4	TRBJ1-2	TRBD1	CASSSVGQGAYGYTF	TGTGCCAGCAGCAGCGTAGGGCAGGGGGCCTATGGCTACACCTTC
-	TRBV6-6	TRBJ2-3	-	CASSWGATDTQYF	TGTGCCAGCAGTTGGGGCGCGACTGATACGCAGTATTTT
-	TRBV27	TRBJ2-5	TRBD1	CASGQGGWGTQYF	TGTGCTTCGGGACAGGGTGGTTGGGGGACCCAGTACTTC
-	TRBV28	TRBJ1-5	-	CASLLGNGGQPQHF	TGTGCCAGCCTCCTCGGAAATGGGGGGCAGCCCCAGCATTTT